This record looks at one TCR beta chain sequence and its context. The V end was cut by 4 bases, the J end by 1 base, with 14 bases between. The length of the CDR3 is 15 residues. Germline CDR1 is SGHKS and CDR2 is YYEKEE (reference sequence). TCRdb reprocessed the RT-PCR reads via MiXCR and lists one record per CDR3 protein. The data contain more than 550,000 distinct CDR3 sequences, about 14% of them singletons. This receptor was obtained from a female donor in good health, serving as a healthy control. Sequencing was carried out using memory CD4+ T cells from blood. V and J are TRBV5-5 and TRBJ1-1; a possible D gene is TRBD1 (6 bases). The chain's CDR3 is CASSRGTRTNTEAFF. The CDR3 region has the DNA TGTGCCAGCAGCCGGGGGACACGGACGAACACTGAAGCTTTCTTT.